This TCR beta chain was identified in a study of T cells in Graves' hyperthyroidism and ophthalmopathy. RNA transcripts gave rise to amplified TCR beta CDR3 regions. A set of HTBI primers served as the primers for a first-round RT-PCR of the TCR CDR3. TCRdb called the multiplex PCR reads again in MiXCR, with one record for every CDR3 protein. The table records 640,000 or so distinct CDR3 sequences, roughly 15% of them present only once. Trimming left V 4 bases short and J 7 bases short, with 10 bases between. Germline V CDR1 and CDR2: MGHRA, YSYEKL. This CDR3 has 13 amino acids. This receptor was obtained from a woman aged 40 to 50 with Graves' ophthalmopathy. The chain recombines TRBV4-1 with TRBJ2-2; D is undetermined. Sequencing was done on a sample of blood. The CDR3 DNA follows: TGCGCCAGCAGCCCTTCGATGGACGGGGAGCTGTTTTTT. Its protein product is CASSPSMDGELFF.